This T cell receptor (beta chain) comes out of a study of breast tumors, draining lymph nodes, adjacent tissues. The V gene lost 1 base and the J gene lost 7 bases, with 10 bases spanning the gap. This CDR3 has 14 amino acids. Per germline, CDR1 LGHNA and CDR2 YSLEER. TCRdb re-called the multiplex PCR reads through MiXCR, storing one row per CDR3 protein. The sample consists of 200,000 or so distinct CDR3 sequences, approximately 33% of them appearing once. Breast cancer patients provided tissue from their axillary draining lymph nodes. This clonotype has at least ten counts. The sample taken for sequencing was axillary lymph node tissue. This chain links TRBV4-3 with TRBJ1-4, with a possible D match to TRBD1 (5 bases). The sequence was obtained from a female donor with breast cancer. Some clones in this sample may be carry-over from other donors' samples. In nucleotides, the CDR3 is TGCGCCAGCAGCCAAGCGGATGGGGGTGAAAAACTGTTTTTT. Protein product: CASSQADGGEKLFF.